This section outlines one T cell receptor (beta chain) sequence together with its context. As yet, its antigen is unknown. The CDR3 extends over 13 amino acids. Germline values: CDR1 SEHNR, CDR2 FQNEAQ (reference sequence). With 6 bases removed from V and 9 bases from J, the gap between germline ends came to 15 bases. The data are from a study of regulatory dendritic cells for organ transplantation. Findings and caveats of the study: Memory T cells were less diverse than naive, with memory CD8+ most oligoclonal. The authors noted considerable between-person heterogeneity in alloreactive memory CD8+ cells. Mature dendritic cells appeared to drive more memory CD8+ clonal expansion than regulatory ones.

Sorted T cells were CFSE-labeled and cultured approximately five days with allogeneic regulatory or mature dendritic cells at 1:10. CD4+ or CD8+ T cells were sorted as naive CD45RA+ or memory CD45RO+. Assay used: immunoSEQ multiplex PCR; TCRdb lists only in-frame clones, some missing. The sample lists about 11,000 clones, over 70% occurring once. The source of this sequence is a human donor in good health. Sequenced material: memory CD4+ T cells from blood cultured with regulatory dendritic cells. The subset denotes: CD45RO+ memory T cells. The rearrangement uses TRBV7-9 and TRBJ2-4; D possibly corresponds to TRBD1 (6 bases). This CDR3 is CASRDSLVGIQYF. The CDR3 bases are TGTGCCAGCAGGGACAGTCTCGTAGGCATTCAGTACTTC.